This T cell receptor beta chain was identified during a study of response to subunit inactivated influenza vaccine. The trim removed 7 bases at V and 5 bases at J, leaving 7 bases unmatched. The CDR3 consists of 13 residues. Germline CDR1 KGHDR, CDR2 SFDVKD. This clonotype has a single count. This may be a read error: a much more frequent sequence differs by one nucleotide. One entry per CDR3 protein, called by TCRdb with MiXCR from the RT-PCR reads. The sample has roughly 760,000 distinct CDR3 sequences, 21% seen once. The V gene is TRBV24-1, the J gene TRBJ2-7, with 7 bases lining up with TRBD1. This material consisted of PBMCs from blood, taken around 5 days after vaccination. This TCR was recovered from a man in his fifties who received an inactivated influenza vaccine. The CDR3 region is CATSRDSQDEQYF. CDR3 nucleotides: TGTGCCACCAGCAGGGACAGCCAAGACGAGCAGTACTTC.